This is a list of T cell receptor beta chains from one sample in a study of identical twins. One entry per CDR3 protein, called by TCRdb with MiXCR from the 5' RACE reads. The data show around 220,000 distinct CDR3 sequences, with over 9.5% seen just once and 9% to 10% held by the top ten. Sequencing input: memory T cells sorted from blood. Every receptor here comes from a man in his forties or fifties in good health. Both conserved end residues are part of each CDR3. A D gene is named only where the DNA matches it firmly.

cdr3_aa,j_call,d_call,v_call
CASSTGPGFPQYF,TRBJ2-7,NA,TRBV5-6
CASTGTVYNEQFF,TRBJ2-1,TRBD1,TRBV23-1
CASSLPNYGYTF,TRBJ1-2,NA,TRBV5-1
CASSQNSRLSTETQYF,TRBJ2-5,NA,TRBV3-1
CASSQDRSSSPLHF,TRBJ1-6,NA,TRBV18
CSVEEGDGKLYGYTF,TRBJ1-2,NA,TRBV29-1
CASRAQSPDTQYF,TRBJ2-3,NA,TRBV28
CASSNGLGGETQYF,TRBJ2-5,TRBD2,TRBV12-3/TRBV12-4
CASSYGTGGSYEQYF,TRBJ2-7,TRBD1,TRBV6-5
CSAKSHLAIGAEQFF,TRBJ2-1,NA,TRBV20-1
CASSLLGLAEETQYF,TRBJ2-5,TRBD2,TRBV28
CASSQIGSSGANVLTF,TRBJ2-6,NA,TRBV4-1
CASSHRESGREQYF,TRBJ2-7,NA,TRBV7-2
CASSFGQVINQPQHF,TRBJ1-5,NA,TRBV6-2/TRBV6-3
CASRPTAGGNQPQHF,TRBJ1-5,NA,TRBV19
CSAMLGRDQPQHF,TRBJ1-5,NA,TRBV20-1
CASSRTTSGVVETQYF,TRBJ2-5,TRBD2,TRBV19
CASSQERHVATNEKLFF,TRBJ1-4,NA,TRBV4-2
CASFEGGLAGTGELFF,TRBJ2-2,TRBD2,TRBV27
CASSLNTGGFQETQYF,TRBJ2-5,TRBD1,TRBV11-2
CASRRFGQDEGYTF,TRBJ1-2,TRBD1,TRBV28
CASSTLGQGAVDEQFF,TRBJ2-1,TRBD1,TRBV5-6
CAISESGTWIQYF,TRBJ2-4,NA,TRBV10-3
CSVEGRHWTDTQYF,TRBJ2-3,NA,TRBV29-1
CAISSTLFTVSSYNSPLHF,TRBJ1-6,NA,TRBV10-3
CASSERGGGYTF,TRBJ1-2,NA,TRBV6-1
CASSVSGEDYNEQFF,TRBJ2-1,TRBD2,TRBV9
CASSRLSGGPYNEQFF,TRBJ2-1,TRBD2,TRBV7-9
CASSEWPNQPQHF,TRBJ1-5,NA,TRBV2
CASSARVDAGELFF,TRBJ2-2,NA,TRBV18
CASSNRLAGGYNEQFF,TRBJ2-1,TRBD2,TRBV6-8
CSAQTSGRASETQYF,TRBJ2-5,TRBD2,TRBV20-1
CASSYPLLRHNEQFF,TRBJ2-1,NA,TRBV7-2
CASSPRINTGELFF,TRBJ2-2,NA,TRBV5-1
CATMGFAETQYF,TRBJ2-5,NA,TRBV28
CASSQAPLSNEKLFF,TRBJ1-4,NA,TRBV4-3
CASSPGQGRSYGYPF,TRBJ1-2,TRBD1,TRBV5-1
CASRMRGTYEQYF,TRBJ2-7,NA,TRBV2
CASSFGPNSYEQYF,TRBJ2-7,NA,TRBV7-3
CASRTLRDRGSGTEAFF,TRBJ1-1,TRBD1,TRBV11-2
CASRASGGVGRGHYNEQFF,TRBJ2-1,TRBD2,TRBV12-3/TRBV12-4
CSAPRTGDNEQFF,TRBJ2-1,NA,TRBV20-1